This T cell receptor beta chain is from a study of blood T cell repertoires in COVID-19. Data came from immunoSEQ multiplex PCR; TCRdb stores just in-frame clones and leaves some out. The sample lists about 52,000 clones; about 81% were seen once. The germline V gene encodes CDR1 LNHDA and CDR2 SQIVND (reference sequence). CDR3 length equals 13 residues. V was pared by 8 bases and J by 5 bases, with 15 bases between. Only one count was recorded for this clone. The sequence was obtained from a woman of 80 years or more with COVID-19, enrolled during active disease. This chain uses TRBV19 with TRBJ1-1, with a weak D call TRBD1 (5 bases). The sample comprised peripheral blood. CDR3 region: CASRGDGRTEAFF. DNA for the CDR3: TGTGCCAGTCGGGGGGACGGGAGAACTGAAGCTTTCTTT.